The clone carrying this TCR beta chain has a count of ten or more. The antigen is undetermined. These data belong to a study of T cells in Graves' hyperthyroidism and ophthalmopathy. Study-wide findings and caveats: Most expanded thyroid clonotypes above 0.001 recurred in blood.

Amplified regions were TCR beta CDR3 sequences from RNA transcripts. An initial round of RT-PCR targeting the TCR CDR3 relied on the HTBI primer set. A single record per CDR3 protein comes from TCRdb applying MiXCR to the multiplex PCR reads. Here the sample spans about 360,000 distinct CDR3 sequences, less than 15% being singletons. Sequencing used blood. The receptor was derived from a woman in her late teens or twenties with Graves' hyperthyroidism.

The CDR3 DNA is TGTGCCAGCTGGGGGAGGGACGGTGGCTACACCTTC. Protein sequence: CASWGRDGGYTF. The chain uses TRBV28 and TRBJ1-2; weak D call: TRBD1 (5 bases). The CDR3 has 12 amino acids. Germline CDR1 and CDR2: MDHEN and SYDVKM. Trimming left V 8 bases short and J 7 bases short, with 14 bases between.